A single TCR beta chain is shown here with its context. This entry belongs to a study of beta chain features in type 1 diabetes. The sequenced template was cDNA made from the entire isolated RNA. Measured with immunoSEQ multiplex PCR; TCRdb has only the in-frame clones, and not every one. The sample holds about 150,000 clones, about 50% seen once. The sequenced sample was Tregs from blood. The receptor's source is a man aged 18 to 35 in good health.

Here the CDR3 reads CASSVAGGPYEQYF. The CDR3 DNA follows: TGTGCCAGCAGCGTAGCGGGGGGGCCTTACGAGCAGTACTTC. The chain couples TRBV9 to TRBJ2-7, with 8 positions matching TRBD2. J gave up 4 bases and V 0 bases, and 3 bases lay outside the gene matches. Germline values: CDR1 SGDLS, CDR2 YYNGEE. The CDR3 runs 14 residues.